This passage covers 20 T cell receptor beta chains from one sample sequenced in a study of shared clonotypes between healthy human individuals. Using immunoSEQ multiplex PCR, the repertoire was profiled, and TCRdb retains in-frame clones only, with some absent. Of approximately 1.4 million clones in the sample, around 98% were seen once. Sequences were obtained from naive CD4+ T cells sorted from blood. As for subset: CD45RA+ positively selected. Receptor source: a man aged 25 to 40 in good health.

The V and J genes are TRBV10-1 and TRBJ2-5, with D possibly TRBD1 on 5 matching bases. V was cut by 2 bases and J by 7 bases, with 11 bases left in between. The germline gives CDR1 WNHNN, CDR2 SYGVQD (reference sequence). The CDR3 extends over 13 amino acids. The CDR3 coding sequence is TGCGCCAGCAGTGAGGCCACAAGGGGGACCCAGTACTTC. Translating gives CASSEATRGTQYF.

The chain joins TRBV4-1 to TRBJ1-4; weak D call: TRBD1 (6 bases). V gave up 4 bases and J gave up 4 bases, with 16 bases separating them. The CDR3 totals 16 residues. Germline assignment: CDR1 MGHRA and CDR2 YSYEKL. The DNA of the CDR3 is TGCGCCAGCAGCCTAAGGCAGGGGTTCGATAATGAAAAACTGTTTTTT. Protein: CASSLRQGFDNEKLFF.

This rearrangement joins TRBV10-1 to TRBJ2-5; 8 positions agree with TRBD2. Germline trimming cut 4 bases from V and 5 bases from J; bases unmatched to any gene: 9. This CDR3 contains 15 residues. The germline gives CDR1 WNHNN, CDR2 SYGVQD (reference sequence). The CDR3 is CASSAGTRGVETQYF. The CDR3 DNA follows: TGCGCCAGCAGTGCCGGGACTAGAGGGGTGGAGACCCAGTACTTC.

To note about this clone: The sample has other DNA sequences that encode this CDR3 too. V gene TRBV14 combines with J gene TRBJ2-2; D call uncertain. This CDR3 comprises 13 residues. CDR1 and CDR2 from the germline V gene are SGHDN and FVKESK. Trimming took off 4 bases at V and 6 bases at J, with 9 bases between the two ends. The DNA of the CDR3 is TGTGCCAGCAGCCCCTTAGGGCCCGGGGAGCTGTTTTTT. It is translated as CASSPLGPGELFF.

The chain links TRBV7-9 to TRBJ2-3; 12 bases are a match to TRBD1. CDR1 is SEHNR, CDR2 FQNEAQ, per germline (reference sequence). Trimming removed 5 bases from V and 3 bases from J; junction bases left unmatched: 3. The CDR3 consists of 15 residues. CDR3 sequence (DNA): TGTGCCAGCAGCATGGGACAGGGGGCAACAGATACGCAGTATTTT. This encodes CASSMGQGATDTQYF.

In its sample, this clone was seen once. J is TRBJ2-3 and V is TRBV11-2; unclear D gene. V gave up 0 bases and J gave up 4 bases, with 5 bases separating them. Looked up from germline, CDR1 is SGHAT and CDR2 is FQNNGV. The CDR3 is 13 amino acids. The CDR3 region has the DNA TGTGCCAGCAGCTTAGACGGGTCAGATACGCAGTATTTT. It yields the protein CASSLDGSDTQYF.

The V gene is TRBV6-1, the J gene TRBJ2-7; 9 bases are shared with TRBD2. The CDR3 is 15 residues long. The germline CDR1 and CDR2 sequences are MNHNS and SASEGT. V lost 4 bases, J lost 2 bases, and 6 bases stayed unmatched. The CDR3 sequence: CASSASSGVPYEQYF. The CDR3 region has the DNA TGTGCCAGCAGTGCGTCTAGCGGGGTTCCCTACGAGCAGTACTTC.

Of note for this clone: Other DNA sequences of this sample code for an identical CDR3. V and J are TRBV9 and TRBJ2-7, with no clear D. Trimming took off 0 bases at V and 3 bases at J, with 7 bases between the two ends. Germline loops: CDR1 SGDLS, CDR2 YYNGEE. This CDR3 is 13 amino acids long. The CDR3 loop reads CASSVGQSYEQYF. The CDR3 DNA reads as TGTGCCAGCAGCGTAGGTCAAAGCTACGAGCAGTACTTC.

Here the CDR3 DNA reads TGTGCCAGCAGCGCGAGGGGGCGTGGGAACACTGAAGCTTTCTTT. It codes for CASSARGRGNTEAFF. The chain links TRBV9 to TRBJ1-1; 7 bases fit TRBD1. There are 15 residues in the CDR3. V gave up 3 bases and J gave up 1 base; unmatched junction bases: 6. Germline V gene data show CDR1 as SGDLS and CDR2 as YYNGEE.

V is TRBV10-1 and J is TRBJ2-7, with 11 positions matching TRBD2. Looked up from germline, CDR1 is WNHNN and CDR2 is SYGVQD (reference sequence). The J segment lost 2 bases and the V segment lost 3 bases, leaving 6 bases of the junction unmatched. The CDR3 loop spans 16 amino acids. This chain's CDR3 is CASSDGLAGGPYEQYF. CDR3 in DNA: TGCGCCAGCAGTGATGGGTTAGCGGGAGGGCCCTACGAGCAGTACTTC.

J is TRBJ2-2 and V is TRBV5-4, with 10 bases identical to TRBD2. Trimming removed 0 bases from V and 6 bases from J; junction bases left unmatched: 5. Germline V CDR1 and CDR2: SGHNT, YYREEE (reference sequence). This CDR3 comprises 16 residues. The CDR3 reads CASSLGGTSVSGELFF. For the CDR3, the DNA is TGTGCCAGCAGCTTGGGCGGGACTAGCGTGTCCGGGGAGCTGTTTTTT.

This clone appeared a single time. The CDR3 loop is CASIREDQETQYF. CDR3 coding DNA: TGCGCCAGCATCCGGGAAGACCAAGAGACCCAGTACTTC. The genes are TRBV5-1 and TRBJ2-5; D may be TRBD2 (5 bases). The CDR3 loop spans 13 amino acids. V was trimmed by 6 bases and J by 0 bases, leaving 9 bases between them. Germline assignment: CDR1 SGHRS and CDR2 YFSETQ.

The chain is built from TRBV2 and TRBJ2-7, with TRBD2 identical over 7 bases. V lost 8 bases and J lost 0; bases outside the gene matches: 7. CDR1 is SNHLY, CDR2 FYNNEI, per germline. CDR3 length: 14 amino acids. For the CDR3, the DNA is TGTGCCAGCTTACGGGAGGAGGGCTCCTACGAGCAGTACTTC. Protein product: CASLREEGSYEQYF.

The genes are TRBV28 and TRBJ1-2; D possibly corresponds to TRBD1 (5 bases). The CDR3 extends over 12 amino acids. CDR1 and CDR2 (germline): MDHEN, SYDVKM. The V end lost 7 bases, the J end lost 7 bases, and 13 bases lay between the germline ends. CDR3 bases: TGTGCCAGCACGACGGGGGGATCTGGCTACACCTTC. It encodes CASTTGGSGYTF.

The chain joins TRBV28 to TRBJ1-1; TRBD1 is a possible D gene (6 bases). Between the trimmed V and J ends, which lost 6 bases and 5 bases, there was a span of 25 bases. This CDR3 has 17 amino acids. Germline V gene data show CDR1 as MDHEN and CDR2 as SYDVKM. The CDR3 region is CASRPRGAGLLGTEAFF. CDR3 coding DNA: TGTGCCAGCAGACCGCGGGGGGCAGGTCTTCTGGGGACTGAAGCTTTCTTT.

This clone was observed a single time. V gene TRBV6-6 combines with J gene TRBJ1-1, with 8 bases aligning to TRBD1. V shed 2 bases, J shed 7 bases, and the junction held 9 bases outside the gene matches. CDR3 size: 15 residues. The germline CDR1 and CDR2 sequences are MNHNY and SVGAGI (reference sequence). The CDR3 is CASSYPGTGSDEAFF. The CDR3 DNA reads as TGTGCCAGCAGTTACCCCGGGACAGGATCGGATGAAGCTTTCTTT.

This chain uses TRBV9 with TRBJ2-1, with D uncertain. The CDR3 is 13 residues long. Between the trimmed V and J ends, which lost 0 bases and 6 bases, there was a span of 7 bases. Germline V gene lookup returns CDR1 SGDLS and CDR2 YYNGEE. For the CDR3, the DNA is TGTGCCAGCAGCGTAGGTAGCACCAATGAGCAGTTCTTC. This codes for CASSVGSTNEQFF.

This rearrangement joins TRBV5-1 to TRBJ2-5, with a weak D call TRBD1 (6 bases). This CDR3 has 14 residues. Germline loops: CDR1 SGHRS, CDR2 YFSETQ. The V end was cut by 4 bases, the J end by 2 bases, with 12 bases between. CDR3 sequence (DNA): TGCGCCAGCAGCGGATCGGGACAACAAGAGACCCAGTACTTC. Its translation is CASSGSGQQETQYF.

CDR3 sequence: CASSHVLGQSPAQYF. CDR3 coding DNA: TGTGCCAGCAGCCATGTACTAGGGCAAAGTCCCGCGCAGTACTTC. The chain is built from TRBV14 and TRBJ2-7; the D gene is possibly TRBD2 (5 bases). The V end lost 3 bases, the J end lost 9 bases, and 21 bases lay between the germline ends. CDR1 and CDR2 from the germline V gene are SGHDN and FVKESK. The CDR3 has 15 residues.

This chain uses TRBV10-2 with TRBJ2-1; 10 bases match TRBD1. The ends lost 6 bases at V and 5 bases at J; junction bases unmatched: 10. The CDR3 is 16 residues long. CDR1 and CDR2 (germline): WSHSY, SAAADI. The CDR3: CASSPRTGGKNNEQFF. For the CDR3, the DNA is TGCGCCAGCAGCCCTCGGACAGGGGGGAAGAACAATGAGCAGTTCTTC.